Below, 31 T cell receptor beta chains from the same sample are listed, as sequenced in a study of blood T cell repertoires in COVID-19. Profiling relied on immunoSEQ multiplex PCR, and the TCRdb table lists in-frame clones only, not all of them. The table has fewer than 300,000 clones, approximately 81% seen once; the top ten hold 3.1%. The sample was peripheral blood. The receptors were gathered from a young woman with acute or convalescent COVID-19.

V usage is TRBV5-1 and J usage is TRBJ2-1, with TRBD2 as a possible D gene (5 bases). The CDR3 is 14 amino acids. Trimming left V 4 bases short and J 2 bases short, with 10 bases between. CDR1 SGHRS and CDR2 YFSETQ come from the germline V gene. CDR3 residues: CASSGGLAYNEQFF. For the CDR3, the DNA is TGCGCCAGCAGCGGCGGGTTGGCCTACAATGAGCAGTTCTTC.

The J gene is TRBJ2-7, the V gene TRBV4-3; 7 bases match TRBD1. The CDR3 is made up of 15 amino acids. Per germline, CDR1 LGHNA and CDR2 YSLEER. Trimming removed 4 bases from V and 2 bases from J; junction bases left unmatched: 8. In DNA, the CDR3 is TGCGCCAGCAGCCCTACGACAGGGAGTCCCTACGAGCAGTACTTC. It specifies CASSPTTGSPYEQYF.

The rearrangement uses TRBV30 and TRBJ1-2; a possible D gene is TRBD1 (5 bases). Trimming left V 0 bases short and J 3 bases short, with 14 bases between. Germline assignment: CDR1 GTSNPN and CDR2 SVGIG (reference sequence). CDR3 length equals 15 residues. The CDR3 protein is CAWSVLGALDYGYTF. The CDR3 nucleotides read TGTGCCTGGAGTGTTCTAGGGGCGCTGGACTATGGCTACACCTTC.

The chain couples TRBV6-5 to TRBJ1-2, with 10 bases identical to TRBD1. With 0 bases clipped from V and 5 bases from J, the junction kept 3 bases outside the gene matches. The length of the CDR3 is 15 residues. CDR1 and CDR2 from the germline V gene are MNHEY and SVGAGI. The CDR3 sequence: CASSYSGGQGYGYTF. In DNA, the CDR3 is TGTGCCAGCAGTTACTCGGGGGGACAGGGGTATGGCTACACCTTC.

The chain links TRBV6-2 or TRBV6-3 to TRBJ2-7, with D hard to call. Germline V gene lookup returns CDR1 MNHEY and CDR2 SVGEGT. This CDR3 contains 12 residues. Trimming shortened V by 6 bases and J by 4 bases, and 10 bases separated the two germline ends. Here the CDR3 reads CASRPTTYEQYF. The CDR3 DNA follows: TGTGCCAGCAGACCTACTACGTACGAGCAGTACTTC.

The chain is built from TRBV11-2 and TRBJ2-7; tentative D call: TRBD1 (5 bases). The CDR3 extends over 13 amino acids. Germline V gene sequence: CDR1 SGHAT, CDR2 FQNNGV. V gave up 3 bases and J gave up 6 bases, with 12 bases separating them. The CDR3 DNA reads as TGTGCCAGCAGCTTCAAGGGGTACTCCGAGCAGTACTTC. As protein: CASSFKGYSEQYF.

V usage is TRBV6-5 and J usage is TRBJ1-2; 7 bases agree with TRBD1. The V gene's germline CDR1 is MNHEY and CDR2 SVGAGI. V was clipped by 6 bases and J by 4 bases; unmatched bases: 5. The length of the CDR3 is 13 residues. The CDR3 DNA sequence: TGTGCCAGCAGGGGACAGCGCGGCTATGGCTACACCTTC. This encodes CASRGQRGYGYTF.

The sample holds many counts of this clone. The chain uses TRBV7-8 and TRBJ1-1, with 7 bases fitting TRBD1. With V trimmed by 6 bases and J by 2 bases, 9 bases remained unmatched. The length of the CDR3 is 15 residues. Germline V CDR1 and CDR2: SGHVS, FQNEAQ. The CDR3 is CASSFAQGDNTEAFF. The CDR3 nucleotides are TGTGCCAGCAGTTTTGCTCAGGGGGACAACACTGAAGCTTTCTTT.

Here the CDR3 DNA reads TGTGCCACCAGCAGCCCGGGACAAATCACTGAAGCTTTCTTT. This encodes CATSSPGQITEAFF. The rearrangement uses TRBV15 and TRBJ1-1; a possible D gene is TRBD1 (6 bases). This CDR3 is built from 14 residues. V lost 3 bases and J lost 4, with 12 bases in between. From germline, CDR1 is LNHNV and CDR2 YYDKDF (reference sequence). The full variable domain, in which reference TRBV15 and TRBJ1-1 provide the parts outside the CDR3, is DAMVIQNPRYQVTQFGKPVTLSCSQTLNHNVMYWYQQKSSQAPKLLFHYYDKDFNNEADTPDNFQSRRPNTSFCFLDIRSPGLGDTAMYLCATSSPGQITEAFFGQGTRLTVV.

This clone was picked up one time. The V gene is TRBV5-8, the J gene TRBJ2-7, with a possible D match to TRBD2 (6 bases). CDR3 size: 15 residues. V dropped 2 bases and J dropped 3 bases, with 15 bases sitting between them. Germline V CDR1 and CDR2: SGHTS, YDEGEE. The DNA of the CDR3 is TGTGCCAGCAGCTTCCGGGACTCGCCAGACTACGAGCAGTACTTC. Protein: CASSFRDSPDYEQYF. Based on the CDR3 plus reference TRBV5-8 and TRBJ2-7, the full variable domain is EAGVTQSPTHLIKTRGQQATLRCSPISGHTSVYWYQQALGLGLQFLLWYDEGEERNRGNFPPRFSGRQFPNYSSELNVNALELEDSALYLCASSFRDSPDYEQYFGPGTRLTVT.

The rearrangement joins TRBV19 to TRBJ2-7; perhaps TRBD2 as D (6 bases). This CDR3 has 13 residues. Germline V gene data show CDR1 as LNHDA and CDR2 as SQIVND (reference sequence). With 5 bases removed from V and 3 bases from J, the gap between germline ends came to 11 bases. The DNA for the CDR3 is TGTGCCAGTAGTGCGGGGCAGATCTACGAGCAGTACTTC. It yields the protein CASSAGQIYEQYF.

This clone was counted once. This chain connects TRBV6-5 to TRBJ2-1; possibly TRBD2 for D (6 bases). This CDR3 contains 15 residues. V was clipped by 6 bases and J by 10 bases, with 22 bases between them. The V gene's germline CDR1 is MNHEY and CDR2 SVGAGI. The CDR3 reads CASRRSRTTAGEQFF. The CDR3 DNA reads TGTGCCAGCAGGAGGTCCAGGACTACCGCCGGGGAGCAGTTCTTC.

This chain joins TRBV28 and TRBJ2-7, with a tentative D call TRBD1 (5 bases). Deletions cut 3 bases from V and 2 bases from J, with 17 bases between. The CDR3 is 16 amino acids. Per germline, CDR1 MDHEN and CDR2 SYDVKM. CDR3 amino acids: CASSFPLQGLAYEQYF. The CDR3 DNA is TGTGCCAGCAGTTTCCCCCTCCAGGGATTAGCCTACGAGCAGTACTTC.

The rearrangement links TRBV30 to TRBJ1-2, with 9 bases aligning to TRBD1. This CDR3 has 16 amino acids. The V segment lost 4 bases and the J segment 4 bases; nucleotides outside the gene matches: 13. Germline V gives CDR1 GTSNPN, CDR2 SVGIG (reference sequence). This CDR3 reads CAWTPPGTGLSYGYTF. CDR3 nucleotide sequence: TGTGCCTGGACCCCCCCCGGGACAGGGTTGAGCTATGGCTACACCTTC.

This clone showed up just a few times. The chain couples TRBV10-3 to TRBJ2-3; D possibly corresponds to TRBD2 (5 bases). Germline V gene lookup returns CDR1 ENHRY and CDR2 SYGVKD. Trimming stripped 5 bases from V and 6 bases from J, with 12 bases between. CDR3 length equals 13 residues. The CDR3 nucleotides are TGTGCCATCAGTCTAGACTACCGGGATACGCAGTATTTT. Translation gives CAISLDYRDTQYF.

This clone was seen a few times. J is TRBJ1-3 and V is TRBV28; D may be TRBD1 (6 bases). CDR1 and CDR2 from the germline V gene are MDHEN and SYDVKM. V lost 6 bases and J lost 0, with 15 bases in between. The CDR3 is 16 amino acids. The CDR3 DNA sequence: TGTGCCAGCAGCCCCAACGACAGGACCTCTGGAAACACCATATATTTT. Its protein product is CASSPNDRTSGNTIYF.

This clone showed up just a few times. V gene TRBV25-1 combines with J gene TRBJ1-6; D is possibly TRBD1 (5 bases). This CDR3 is 14 amino acids long. Trimming removed 2 bases at V and 12 bases at J, with 14 bases between. Germline V gene sequence: CDR1 MGHDK, CDR2 SYGVNS. The CDR3 DNA sequence: TGTGCCAGCAGTGAACACGGGGCGGGAAAACCCCTCCACTTT. Its translation: CASSEHGAGKPLHF.

The chain's CDR3 is CASSFMRDTEAFF. CDR3 DNA sequence: TGTGCCAGCAGTTTTATGAGGGACACTGAAGCTTTCTTT. This chain uses TRBV27 with TRBJ1-1; D not certain. CDR3 length equals 13 residues. The V and J ends lost 3 bases and 3 bases respectively, with 8 bases between them. Looked up from germline, CDR1 is MNHEY and CDR2 is SMNVEV (reference sequence).

This clone was observed a handful of times. The V and J genes are TRBV6-4 and TRBJ2-1; 7 bases are shared with TRBD2. Germline V gene data show CDR1 as MRHNA and CDR2 as SNTAGT. This CDR3 has 14 amino acids. V lost 2 bases and J lost 10; bases outside the gene matches: 8. CDR3 residues: CASSDGSGSREQFF. CDR3 nucleotide sequence: TGTGCCAGCAGTGACGGTAGCGGGTCTAGGGAGCAGTTCTTC.

The chain links TRBV9 to TRBJ2-2; 14 bases agree with TRBD2. This CDR3 is 20 amino acids long. Germline V CDR1 and CDR2: SGDLS, YYNGEE. The ends lost 0 bases at V and 3 bases at J; junction bases unmatched: 10. The CDR3 here is CASSVDGGTSGRSYTGELFF. The DNA for the CDR3 is TGTGCCAGCAGCGTAGACGGTGGGACTAGCGGGAGAAGTTACACCGGGGAGCTGTTTTTT.

The gene calls are TRBV4-1 and TRBJ2-7, with TRBD1 matching over 9 bases. CDR3 length equals 16 residues. Trimming cost V 0 bases and J 2 bases; bases outside gene matches: 5. Germline CDR1 MGHRA, CDR2 YSYEKL. CDR3 residues: CASSQDLGTGTYEQYF. As DNA, the CDR3 is TGCGCCAGCAGCCAAGATCTTGGGACAGGGACCTACGAGCAGTACTTC.

The chain combines TRBV25-1 with TRBJ2-7; D perhaps matches TRBD2 (6 bases). The germline V and J ends were trimmed by 2 bases and 4 bases, with 12 bases remaining between them. The germline CDR1 and CDR2 sequences are MGHDK and SYGVNS. The CDR3 extends over 14 amino acids. DNA of the CDR3: TGTGCCAGCAGTGAAGTAGACGGGAGTTACGAGCAGTACTTC. This encodes CASSEVDGSYEQYF.

The chain couples TRBV7-2 to TRBJ2-3; 7 positions agree with TRBD1. The CDR3 consists of 15 residues. The trim removed 2 bases at V and 4 bases at J, leaving 6 bases unmatched. Germline CDR1 is SGHTA and CDR2 is FQGNSA. Here the CDR3 reads CASSLSTGFSDTQYF. CDR3 nucleotides: TGTGCCAGCAGCTTATCGACAGGGTTTTCAGATACGCAGTATTTT.

This clone showed up just a few times. In the same sample, other DNA sequences code for this CDR3. V is TRBV20-1 and J is TRBJ2-1; a possible D gene is TRBD2 (6 bases). V was shortened by 3 bases and J by 10 bases, with 10 bases between the two germline ends. Germline V gene lookup returns CDR1 DFQATT and CDR2 SNEGSKA (reference sequence). The CDR3 length is 11 residues. CDR3 sequence (DNA): TGCAGTGCTAGGGGGGGTCGCGAGCAGTTCTTC. Amino acids: CSARGGREQFF.

The CDR3 nucleotides are TGTGCCAGTAACTACCGGGACAGGGGATACTACGAGCAGTACTTC. Translation: CASNYRDRGYYEQYF. The gene calls are TRBV19 and TRBJ2-7; 10 bases agree with TRBD1. The germline V gene encodes CDR1 LNHDA and CDR2 SQIVND (reference sequence). With V trimmed by 7 bases and J by 3 bases, 9 bases remained unmatched. The CDR3 has 15 amino acids.

The chain employs TRBV6-1 and TRBJ1-2, with a tentative D call TRBD1 (5 bases). V dropped 0 bases and J dropped 2 bases, with 16 bases sitting between them. Germline-derived CDR1 and CDR2 are MNHNS and SASEGT. The CDR3 has 17 residues. The CDR3 region has the DNA TGTGCCAGCAGTGAAGCGGACATGTGGGAAAGGAACTATGGCTACACCTTC. Translating gives CASSEADMWERNYGYTF.

The chain combines TRBV30 with TRBJ1-3, with 8 bases aligning to TRBD1. Germline loops: CDR1 GTSNPN, CDR2 SVGIG (reference sequence). J gave up 0 bases and V 4 bases, and 2 bases lay outside the gene matches. This CDR3 comprises 14 residues. In DNA, the CDR3 is TGTGCCTGGATCAGGGGGCCCTCTGGAAACACCATATATTTT. Encoded protein: CAWIRGPSGNTIYF.

The gene calls are TRBV9 and TRBJ2-1; 7 bases agree with TRBD2. Germline values: CDR1 SGDLS, CDR2 YYNGEE. This CDR3 is 16 amino acids long. With 3 bases clipped from V and 8 bases from J, the junction kept 14 bases outside the gene matches. CDR3 sequence (DNA): TGTGCCAGCAGCGCAGTAGCGTGGGAGGGCCTCCATGAGCAGTTCTTC. Amino acids: CASSAVAWEGLHEQFF.

This chain connects TRBV6-4 to TRBJ2-7, with 12 bases identical to TRBD2. Germline loops: CDR1 MRHNA, CDR2 SNTAGT. The CDR3 spans 20 residues. V lost 0 bases and J lost 6; bases outside the gene matches: 18. The CDR3 loop is CASSDSETSGSLWYRVEQYF. The CDR3 DNA is TGTGCCAGCAGTGACTCGGAGACTAGCGGGAGTTTGTGGTATCGGGTCGAGCAGTACTTC.

The CDR3 DNA sequence: TGCGCCAGCAGCCAAGTGATTGAGCGGGAGGGGTACGAGCAGTACTTC. Translated, it gives CASSQVIEREGYEQYF. The chain couples TRBV4-3 to TRBJ2-7; TRBD2 aligns across 10 bases. Germline assignment: CDR1 LGHNA and CDR2 YSLEER. The CDR3 covers 16 residues. The V segment lost 1 base and the J segment 4 bases; nucleotides outside the gene matches: 7.

About this clone: Other DNA sequences from this sample encode an identical CDR3 as well. The chain employs TRBV28 and TRBJ2-7; no firm D call. CDR1 and CDR2 from the germline V gene are MDHEN and SYDVKM. Trimming left V 5 bases short and J 7 bases short, with 9 bases between. The CDR3 has 11 amino acids. Here the CDR3 reads CASSLSREQYF. CDR3 nucleotides: TGTGCCAGCAGTCTCTCTCGGGAGCAGTACTTC.